This is a list of T cell receptor beta chains from one sample in a study of OX40 agonist ivuxolimab in advanced cancers. Using immunoSEQ multiplex PCR, the repertoire was profiled, and TCRdb retains in-frame clones only, with some absent. This sample has about 80,000 clones, with 70% to 90% found just once. The source material was CD4+ or CD8+ T cells sorted from blood, sampled in a trial of the OX40 agonist ivuxolimab. The source is an adult with an advanced solid tumor such as melanoma, head and neck, liver or kidney cancer. Both conserved end residues are part of each CDR3. Fields, in order: CDR3 length, clone size, D gene, V gene, J gene, CDR3 DNA, CDR3 protein. A D gene is named only where the DNA matches it firmly. Size tells how often a clone was seen (once, few, many) or the class of an expanded clone, and some rows leave it out.

CDR3 length: 14
clone size: NA
D gene: TRBD1
V gene: TRBV5-4
J gene: TRBJ1-3
CDR3 DNA: TGTGCCAGCAGCCGAGGGACAGCTGGAAACACCATATATTTT
CDR3 protein: CASSRGTAGNTIYF

CDR3 length: 13
clone size: NA
D gene: NA
V gene: TRBV6-6
J gene: TRBJ2-5
CDR3 DNA: TGTGCCAGCAGTCTCTGGCGACAAGAGACCCAGTACTTC
CDR3 protein: CASSLWRQETQYF

CDR3 length: 15
clone size: NA
D gene: NA
V gene: TRBV28
J gene: TRBJ2-7
CDR3 DNA: TGTGCCAGCGGGGTCGTACATGGGGGCTACTACGAGCAGTACTTC
CDR3 protein: CASGVVHGGYYEQYF

CDR3 length: 14
clone size: NA
D gene: NA
V gene: TRBV7-2
J gene: TRBJ2-7
CDR3 DNA: TGTGCCAGCAGCAAGGGACTCGTCTCCTGCGAGCAGTACTTC
CDR3 protein: CASSKGLVSCEQYF

CDR3 length: 15
clone size: NA
D gene: TRBD1
V gene: TRBV4-1
J gene: TRBJ1-2
CDR3 DNA: TGCGCCAGCAGCCCTCAAACGGGACAGGTGTATGGCTACACCTTC
CDR3 protein: CASSPQTGQVYGYTF

CDR3 length: 14
clone size: NA
D gene: TRBD1
V gene: TRBV29-1
J gene: TRBJ2-2
CDR3 DNA: TGCAGCGTCCCTCAGGGGGCGTCTACCGGGGAGCTGTTTTTT
CDR3 protein: CSVPQGASTGELFF

CDR3 length: 16
clone size: NA
D gene: TRBD1
V gene: TRBV29-1
J gene: TRBJ2-1
CDR3 DNA: TGCAGCGTTCGCCCCCGGGACAGGCCTTCCTACAATGAGCAGTTCTTC
CDR3 protein: CSVRPRDRPSYNEQFF

CDR3 length: 15
clone size: NA
D gene: NA
V gene: TRBV28
J gene: TRBJ1-4
CDR3 DNA: TGTGCCAGCAGCCCAGGGGACCCAACTAATGAAAAACTGTTTTTT
CDR3 protein: CASSPGDPTNEKLFF

CDR3 length: 16
clone size: NA
D gene: NA
V gene: TRBV7-8
J gene: TRBJ1-1
CDR3 DNA: TGTGCCAGCAGCTTAATTTCGGCCAGCATGAACACTGAAGCTTTCTTT
CDR3 protein: CASSLISASMNTEAFF

CDR3 length: 15
clone size: NA
D gene: NA
V gene: TRBV5-8
J gene: TRBJ2-1
CDR3 DNA: TGTGCCAGCATCCAAGGCGATCGCTCCTACAATGAGCAGTTCTTC
CDR3 protein: CASIQGDRSYNEQFF

CDR3 length: 15
clone size: NA
D gene: TRBD1
V gene: TRBV28
J gene: TRBJ1-4
CDR3 DNA: TGTGCCAGCAGTGGGGGGACAGGGGTCCATGAAAAACTGTTTTTT
CDR3 protein: CASSGGTGVHEKLFF

CDR3 length: 9
clone size: once
D gene: NA
V gene: TRBV27
J gene: TRBJ1-2
CDR3 DNA: TGTGCCAGACCTGGGGGCTACACCTTC
CDR3 protein: CARPGGYTF

CDR3 length: 13
clone size: NA
D gene: TRBD1
V gene: TRBV7-3
J gene: TRBJ2-7
CDR3 DNA: TGTGCCAGCAGCGCGGGACAGGGTGGCGAGCAGTACTTC
CDR3 protein: CASSAGQGGEQYF

CDR3 length: 13
clone size: NA
D gene: NA
V gene: TRBV6-6
J gene: TRBJ1-1
CDR3 DNA: TGTGCCAGCAGTTACTCCAGAGGTACTGAAGCTTTCTTT
CDR3 protein: CASSYSRGTEAFF

CDR3 length: 15
clone size: NA
D gene: NA
V gene: TRBV6-1
J gene: TRBJ1-2
CDR3 DNA: TGTGCCAGCAGTGAACGCCGCAGGGAGGTCGGAGGCTACACCTTC
CDR3 protein: CASSERRREVGGYTF

CDR3 length: 11
clone size: NA
D gene: NA
V gene: TRBV6-1
J gene: TRBJ2-4
CDR3 DNA: TGTGCCAGCAGTGATACAAACATTCAGTACTTC
CDR3 protein: CASSDTNIQYF

CDR3 length: 15
clone size: NA
D gene: NA
V gene: TRBV10-1
J gene: TRBJ2-2
CDR3 DNA: TGCGCCAGCAGTGAGGGGAGCCCGAACACCGGGGAGCTGTTTTTT
CDR3 protein: CASSEGSPNTGELFF

CDR3 length: 15
clone size: NA
D gene: NA
V gene: TRBV11-3
J gene: TRBJ2-5
CDR3 DNA: TGTGCCAGCAGCTTAGGAACGGGGATTCAAGAGACCCAGTACTTC
CDR3 protein: CASSLGTGIQETQYF

CDR3 length: 14
clone size: NA
D gene: NA
V gene: TRBV4-2
J gene: TRBJ1-4
CDR3 DNA: TGTGCCAGCAGCCAACTAACCGGCGGCGAAAAACTGTTTTTT
CDR3 protein: CASSQLTGGEKLFF

CDR3 length: 14
clone size: NA
D gene: NA
V gene: TRBV18
J gene: TRBJ2-5
CDR3 DNA: TGTGCCAGCTCGTACACAGGGAGGGGAGAGACCCAGTACTTC
CDR3 protein: CASSYTGRGETQYF

CDR3 length: 12
clone size: NA
D gene: NA
V gene: TRBV29-1
J gene: TRBJ1-1
CDR3 DNA: TGCAGCGTTCTGCGGCCTGACACTGAAGCTTTCTTT
CDR3 protein: CSVLRPDTEAFF

CDR3 length: 15
clone size: NA
D gene: NA
V gene: TRBV7-9
J gene: TRBJ2-1
CDR3 DNA: TGTGCCAGCAGCTTATCGGCGGGCGTCGAGGATGAGCAGTTCTTC
CDR3 protein: CASSLSAGVEDEQFF

CDR3 length: 15
clone size: NA
D gene: NA
V gene: TRBV6-1
J gene: TRBJ2-7
CDR3 DNA: TGTGCCAGCAGTGCGTCTAGTGGTGGGGTTTACGAGCAGTACTTC
CDR3 protein: CASSASSGGVYEQYF

CDR3 length: 13
clone size: NA
D gene: NA
V gene: TRBV29-1
J gene: TRBJ1-6
CDR3 DNA: TGCAGCGTCCAGGACAGAGAAAATTCACCCCTCCACTTT
CDR3 protein: CSVQDRENSPLHF

CDR3 length: 16
clone size: NA
D gene: TRBD2
V gene: TRBV7-2
J gene: TRBJ2-7
CDR3 DNA: TGTGCCAGCAGCTCGCTCCAGGCAGCGGGAGGTGGCGAGCAGTACTTC
CDR3 protein: CASSSLQAAGGGEQYF

CDR3 length: 14
clone size: NA
D gene: TRBD1
V gene: TRBV19
J gene: TRBJ2-1
CDR3 DNA: TGTGCCAGTAGTTCGACAGGGTCCCACAATGAGCAGTTCTTC
CDR3 protein: CASSSTGSHNEQFF

CDR3 length: 20
clone size: NA
D gene: TRBD2
V gene: TRBV4-2
J gene: TRBJ2-1
CDR3 DNA: TGTGCCAGCAGCCAGGCGGGGTTAGCGGGGTCCACCAGCTCCTACAATGAGCAGTTCTTC
CDR3 protein: CASSQAGLAGSTSSYNEQFF

CDR3 length: 16
clone size: NA
D gene: NA
V gene: TRBV29-1
J gene: TRBJ1-2
CDR3 DNA: TGCAGCGTTGAAGATACCGTGACAGGAGCTAACTATGGCTACACCTTC
CDR3 protein: CSVEDTVTGANYGYTF

CDR3 length: 18
clone size: NA
D gene: TRBD2
V gene: TRBV4-3
J gene: TRBJ2-1
CDR3 DNA: TGCGCCAGCAGCCAGAGGACGTTTGCGGGGGGGGCCTACAATGAGCAGTTCTTC
CDR3 protein: CASSQRTFAGGAYNEQFF

CDR3 length: 14
clone size: NA
D gene: NA
V gene: TRBV7-2
J gene: TRBJ2-7
CDR3 DNA: TGTGCCAGCAGCTCGCTCGGCAGATCCTACGAGCAGTACTTC
CDR3 protein: CASSSLGRSYEQYF

CDR3 length: 12
clone size: NA
D gene: NA
V gene: TRBV29-1
J gene: TRBJ2-5
CDR3 DNA: TGCAGCGTTGTCCCCGGGATCGAGACCCAGTACTTC
CDR3 protein: CSVVPGIETQYF

CDR3 length: 14
clone size: NA
D gene: NA
V gene: TRBV9
J gene: TRBJ2-5
CDR3 DNA: TGTGCCAGCAGCCAAAATACAGGGCAAGAGACCCAGTACTTC
CDR3 protein: CASSQNTGQETQYF

CDR3 length: 16
clone size: once
D gene: NA
V gene: TRBV19
J gene: TRBJ2-3
CDR3 DNA: TGTGCCAGTAGAGGGGGATTCGGTACTAGCACAGATACGCAGTATTTT
CDR3 protein: CASRGGFGTSTDTQYF

CDR3 length: 14
clone size: NA
D gene: NA
V gene: TRBV4-3
J gene: TRBJ2-7
CDR3 DNA: TGCGCCAGCAGCCAAGTCCTGGGGGCGCCTGGCCAGTACTTC
CDR3 protein: CASSQVLGAPGQYF

CDR3 length: 15
clone size: NA
D gene: NA
V gene: TRBV4-3
J gene: TRBJ2-5
CDR3 DNA: TGCGCCAGCAGCCAAGATCGTAACAGAAAAGAGACCCAGTACTTC
CDR3 protein: CASSQDRNRKETQYF

CDR3 length: 16
clone size: NA
D gene: NA
V gene: TRBV28
J gene: TRBJ1-5
CDR3 DNA: TGTGCCAGCAGTTTGAGCCATCGGAATTGGGCACAGCCCCAGCATTTT
CDR3 protein: CASSLSHRNWAQPQHF

CDR3 length: 13
clone size: NA
D gene: TRBD1
V gene: TRBV5-1
J gene: TRBJ2-5
CDR3 DNA: TGCGCCAGCAGCGTACAGGGGGTAGAGACCCAGTACTTC
CDR3 protein: CASSVQGVETQYF

CDR3 length: 14
clone size: NA
D gene: TRBD1
V gene: TRBV27
J gene: TRBJ1-2
CDR3 DNA: TGTGCCAGCAGTCCCCGACAGGGTGAAGGTGGCTACACCTTC
CDR3 protein: CASSPRQGEGGYTF